A single sample is the source of the 30 T cell receptor beta chains below, sequenced in a study of TIL therapy for anti-PD-1-resistant metastatic lung cancer. The immunoSEQ assay was v3. Sequencing used immunoSEQ multiplex PCR; TCRdb keeps in-frame clones, though not all of them. The data contain around 45,000 clones, less than 85% of them singletons. Noted time point: pre-treatment sample, taken before nivolumab and TIL therapy. The tumor samples were excised metastases, mostly pleural nodules or supraclavicular lymph nodes. The material was tumor tissue, obtained at baseline. These receptors all stem from a person between 25 and 79 years old with non-small cell lung cancer.

The chain recombines TRBV4-3 with TRBJ2-7; D not certain. The germline CDR1 and CDR2 sequences are LGHNA and YSLEER. The CDR3 is made up of 13 amino acids. Deletions cut 1 base from V and 2 bases from J, with 6 bases between. CDR3: CASSQGVTYEQYF. CDR3 nucleotide sequence: TGCGCCAGCAGCCAAGGCGTGACCTACGAGCAGTACTTC.

This clone was recorded a few times. The chain is built from TRBV5-1 and TRBJ1-5; no reliable D call. Between the trimmed V and J ends, which lost 1 base and 5 bases, there was a span of 7 bases. Germline loops: CDR1 SGHRS, CDR2 YFSETQ. The CDR3 runs to 13 residues. The CDR3 is CASSLRLDQPQHF. DNA for the CDR3: TGCGCCAGCAGCTTGCGGTTGGATCAGCCCCAGCATTTT.

The V gene is TRBV5-6, the J gene TRBJ2-7; possible D gene TRBD2, 6 bases. This CDR3 contains 15 residues. The germline V and J ends were trimmed by 2 bases and 2 bases, with 14 bases remaining between them. In germline, CDR1 is SGHDT, CDR2 YYEEEE. CDR3 DNA sequence: TGTGCCAGCAGCTTCTCCGGGACTGCAGCCTACGAGCAGTACTTC. It specifies CASSFSGTAAYEQYF.

The gene calls are TRBV7-6 and TRBJ2-1; 10 bases are shared with TRBD2. The CDR3 extends over 19 amino acids. The V and J ends lost 1 base and 8 bases, in that order; junction bases with no gene match: 17. Germline assignment: CDR1 SGHVS and CDR2 FNYEAQ. As DNA, the CDR3 is TGTGCCAGCAGCTTAGTGGCAGGGGCTAGCGGGAGTATGTACGATGAGCAGTTCTTC. Translated: CASSLVAGASGSMYDEQFF.

This clone was counted between two and nine times. The chain couples TRBV5-8 to TRBJ2-7; D is unclear. V dropped 1 base and J dropped 4 bases, with 6 bases sitting between them. The CDR3 length is 12 residues. The V gene's germline CDR1 is SGHTS and CDR2 YDEGEE. DNA of the CDR3: TGTGCCAGCAGCTTGCAAGAGTACGAGCAGTACTTC. Its protein product is CASSLQEYEQYF.

This chain uses TRBV5-4 with TRBJ2-2; D is unclear. The CDR3 loop spans 14 amino acids. V was pared by 2 bases and J by 2 bases, with 7 bases between. Germline V lookup: CDR1 SGHNT, CDR2 YYREEE (reference sequence). This CDR3 reads CASSLGHNTGELFF. DNA of the CDR3: TGTGCCAGCAGCTTAGGGCATAACACCGGGGAGCTGTTTTTT.

V and J are TRBV2 and TRBJ2-3, with 7 bases that match TRBD2. CDR1 and CDR2 (germline): SNHLY, FYNNEI. V lost 1 base, J lost 2 bases, and 6 bases stayed unmatched. The CDR3 covers 16 residues. The CDR3, as DNA: TGTGCCAGCAGTGAAGGTGGGACTACCGTCACAGATACGCAGTATTTT. The encoded protein is CASSEGGTTVTDTQYF.

The chain uses TRBV19 and TRBJ1-2; no clear D gene. Germline V CDR1 and CDR2: LNHDA, SQIVND (reference sequence). The CDR3 runs to 17 residues. With 4 bases removed from V and 1 base from J, the gap between germline ends came to 19 bases. The CDR3 protein is CASSTSVRVSVNYGYTF. In nucleotides, the CDR3 is TGTGCCAGTAGTACCAGCGTTCGAGTGAGCGTTAACTATGGCTACACCTTC. Filled out from reference TRBV19 and TRBJ1-2, the complete variable domain reads DGGITQSPKYLFRKEGQNVTLSCEQNLNHDAMYWYRQDPGQGLRLIYYSQIVNDFQKGDIAEGYSVSREKKESFPLTVTSAQKNPTAFYLCASSTSVRVSVNYGYTFGSGTRLTVV.

The chain joins TRBV5-4 to TRBJ2-3; 8 nucleotides match TRBD2. This CDR3 comprises 20 residues. Germline CDR1 reads SGHNT; CDR2 reads YYREEE (reference sequence). The V segment lost 0 bases and the J segment 5 bases; nucleotides outside the gene matches: 20. The DNA of the CDR3 is TGTGCCAGCAGCTTGGCCCGGCGGGGGGCCACCGTGGGGGCACTAGATACGCAGTATTTT. This sequence encodes CASSLARRGATVGALDTQYF.

The rearrangement links TRBV5-1 to TRBJ2-7; possibly TRBD1 for D (5 bases). Trimming removed 4 bases from V and 6 bases from J, with 17 bases in between. This CDR3 has 14 amino acids. CDR1 and CDR2 (germline): SGHRS, YFSETQ. The CDR3 loop is CASSDGATWGEQYF. In DNA, the CDR3 is TGCGCCAGCAGCGATGGGGCCACTTGGGGCGAGCAGTACTTC. The full variable domain, rest sourced from reference TRBV5-1 and TRBJ2-7, is KAGVTQTPRYLIKTRGQQVTLSCSPISGHRSVSWYQQTPGQGLQFLFEYFSETQRNKGNFPGRFSGRQFSNSRSEMNVSTLELGDSALYLCASSDGATWGEQYFGPGTRLTVT.

V usage is TRBV7-2 and J usage is TRBJ2-3; no definite D call. The germline gives CDR1 SGHTA, CDR2 FQGNSA. The ends were cut back, 5 bases at V and 1 base at J, with 7 bases in the middle. The CDR3 covers 13 residues. CDR3 residues: CASSTQGTDTQYF. The CDR3 bases are TGTGCCAGCAGCACCCAGGGCACAGATACGCAGTATTTT.

V gene TRBV10-1 combines with J gene TRBJ2-5; D may be TRBD1 or TRBD2 (5 bases each). Germline-derived CDR1 and CDR2 are WNHNN and SYGVQD (reference sequence). This CDR3 is 16 amino acids long. V was cut by 4 bases and J by 5 bases, with 20 bases left in between. The CDR3: CASSALPGTAGETQYF. DNA for the CDR3: TGCGCCAGCAGTGCTCTTCCCGGGACGGCCGGGGAGACCCAGTACTTC.

This clone was seen only a few times. The CDR3 loop reads CASSLVAGGALGYTF. The DNA for the CDR3 is TGTGCCAGCAGCTTGGTAGCAGGGGGCGCGTTGGGCTACACCTTC. This rearrangement joins TRBV5-6 to TRBJ1-2; 8 bases align to TRBD1. Germline V CDR1 and CDR2: SGHDT, YYEEEE. The CDR3 length is 15 residues. With V trimmed by 0 bases and J by 8 bases, 9 bases remained unmatched.

The V call is TRBV5-1, the J call TRBJ2-3; 13 bases line up with TRBD2. The CDR3 has 17 amino acids. The V gene end was trimmed by 3 bases and the J gene end by 4 bases; junction bases not matched to a gene: 8. Germline-derived CDR1 and CDR2 are SGHRS and YFSETQ. The CDR3 coding sequence is TGCGCCAGCAGCTGGGGCGGACTAGCGGGGGAGGCAGATACGCAGTATTTT. Translated, it gives CASSWGGLAGEADTQYF.

This clone came up a few times. CDR3 sequence reads: CASSLTGGGYTF. CDR3 coding DNA: TGCGCCAGCAGCCTAACAGGTGGCGGCTACACCTTC. The rearrangement uses TRBV5-1 and TRBJ1-2; D perhaps matches TRBD1 (5 bases). Germline V CDR1 and CDR2: SGHRS, YFSETQ. V was cut by 4 bases and J by 8 bases, with 12 bases left in between. The length of the CDR3 is 12 residues.

There are a few counts of this clone. V is TRBV7-9 and J is TRBJ1-4; D gene unclear. The germline gives CDR1 SEHNR, CDR2 FQNEAQ (reference sequence). CDR3 size: 12 residues. Trimming took 5 bases from V and 7 from J, leaving 8 bases between them. In DNA, the CDR3 is TGTGCCAGCAGCCTAGGGAGTGAAAAACTGTTTTTT. It codes for CASSLGSEKLFF. Based on the CDR3 plus reference TRBV7-9 and TRBJ1-4, the full variable domain is DTGVSQNPRHKITKRGQNVTFRCDPISEHNRLYWYRQTLGQGPEFLTYFQNEAQLEKSRLLSDRFSAERPKGSFSTLEIQRTEQGDSAMYLCASSLGSEKLFFGSGTQLSVL.

V usage is TRBV6-5 and J usage is TRBJ2-6; the D is unclear. The length of the CDR3 is 16 residues. Germline V gives CDR1 MNHEY, CDR2 SVGAGI. Trimming cost V 2 bases and J 0 bases, with 8 bases left between them. Here the CDR3 DNA reads TGTGCCAGCAGTTACGGGTCTCGCTCTGGGGCCAACGTCCTGACTTTC. It yields the protein CASSYGSRSGANVLTF.

The V call is TRBV10-2, the J call TRBJ2-2, with D tentatively TRBD2 (5 bases). The V gene's germline CDR1 is WSHSY and CDR2 SAAADI. Trimming left V 4 bases short and J 1 base short, with 7 bases between. The CDR3 contains 14 residues. CDR3 nucleotides: TGCGCCAGCAGTGTCGGGATGAACACCGGGGAGCTGTTTTTT. This sequence encodes CASSVGMNTGELFF.

The chain joins TRBV5-6 to TRBJ2-3; no reliable D call. Germline-derived CDR1 and CDR2 are SGHDT and YYEEEE. V shed 2 bases and J shed 6 bases, with 10 bases lying between them. The CDR3 sequence is 13 residues long. CDR3 amino acids: CASSFSGKDTQYF. The CDR3 bases are TGTGCCAGCAGCTTTTCAGGTAAGGATACGCAGTATTTT.

The chain employs TRBV11-2 and TRBJ1-1, with a possible D match to TRBD1 (5 bases). Trimming removed 6 bases from V and 2 bases from J, with 13 bases in between. CDR3 length equals 14 residues. Germline V gene sequence: CDR1 SGHAT, CDR2 FQNNGV. The CDR3 is CASSKTGPNTEAFF. CDR3 nucleotide sequence: TGTGCCAGCAGTAAAACAGGACCTAACACTGAAGCTTTCTTT.

J is TRBJ2-3 and V is TRBV9, with D possibly TRBD2 on 7 matching bases. Germline V gene sequence: CDR1 SGDLS, CDR2 YYNGEE. The CDR3 sequence is 14 residues long. V was shortened by 4 bases and J by 6 bases, with 15 bases between the two germline ends. In nucleotides, the CDR3 is TGTGCCAGCAGCCTCGCCGGGGGGCTCGATACGCAGTATTTT. The encoded protein is CASSLAGGLDTQYF.

This chain links TRBV11-1 with TRBJ2-5, with 9 bases matching TRBD2. CDR1 and CDR2 from the germline V gene are SGHAT and FQDESV (reference sequence). This CDR3 contains 16 residues. Trimming took 3 bases from V and 2 from J; bases not matched to a gene: 7. CDR3 coding DNA: TGTGCCAGCAGCTTGGATAGCGGGGGAATACAAGAGACCCAGTACTTC. Translating gives CASSLDSGGIQETQYF.

The chain is built from TRBV28 and TRBJ2-1; unclear D gene. The germline gives CDR1 MDHEN, CDR2 SYDVKM. This CDR3 is 12 amino acids long. The V and J ends lost 6 bases and 9 bases respectively, with 12 bases between them. The CDR3 DNA is TGTGCCAGCAGCCTAAACCCCAGTGAGCAGTTCTTC. Its translation is CASSLNPSEQFF.

CDR3 nucleotide sequence: TGCGCCAGCAGACAAGGGGGAGGGGCACTCTACGAGCAGTACTTC. Translation gives CASRQGGGALYEQYF. V is TRBV5-1 and J is TRBJ2-7; TRBD2 might be the D (7 bases). CDR3 size: 15 residues. Germline V gives CDR1 SGHRS, CDR2 YFSETQ. The V end was cut by 5 bases, the J end by 3 bases, with 18 bases between. The full variable domain, in which reference TRBV5-1 and TRBJ2-7 provide the parts outside the CDR3, is KAGVTQTPRYLIKTRGQQVTLSCSPISGHRSVSWYQQTPGQGLQFLFEYFSETQRNKGNFPGRFSGRQFSNSRSEMNVSTLELGDSALYLCASRQGGGALYEQYFGPGTRLTVT.

This chain joins TRBV2 and TRBJ2-5; 10 nucleotides match TRBD2. From germline, CDR1 is SNHLY and CDR2 FYNNEI. V lost 5 bases, J lost 2 bases, and 5 bases stayed unmatched. This CDR3 has 15 residues. CDR3 amino acids: CASSILAGRQETQYF. For the CDR3, the DNA is TGTGCCAGCAGTATACTAGCGGGAAGGCAAGAGACCCAGTACTTC.

This chain connects TRBV29-1 to TRBJ1-4; D remains unclear. CDR1 and CDR2 from the germline V gene are SQVTM and ANQGSEA. V lost 7 bases and J 0 bases, leaving 9 bases between the germline ends. The CDR3 runs to 13 residues. The CDR3 loop reads CSGAFSTNEKLFF. For the CDR3, the DNA is TGCAGCGGAGCGTTTTCAACTAATGAAAAACTGTTTTTT.

The sample holds a few counts of this clone. This chain connects TRBV30 to TRBJ1-5, with 9 nucleotides matching TRBD1. Germline CDR1 GTSNPN, CDR2 SVGIG (reference sequence). The V gene end was trimmed by 7 bases and the J gene end by 6 bases; junction bases not matched to a gene: 7. This CDR3 has 13 amino acids. CDR3 loop: CAYQDRGGQPQHF. The CDR3 DNA sequence: TGTGCCTACCAGGACAGGGGCGGTCAGCCCCAGCATTTT.

As for this clone: Germline and junction disagree at one end, which may indicate a read error. CDR3 sequence reads: CIAGRGGNEQFF. CDR3 bases: TGTATAGCGGGACGCGGCGGCAATGAGCAGTTCTTC. The chain has TRBV29-1 and TRBJ2-1; 8 nucleotides match TRBD2. The CDR3 length is 12 residues. Looked up from germline, CDR1 is SQVTM and CDR2 is ANQGSEA.

This clone was seen only once. The chain joins TRBV6-6 to TRBJ2-3, with TRBD2 matching 12 bases. Germline values: CDR1 MNHNY, CDR2 SVGAGI (reference sequence). The V and J ends lost 7 bases and 5 bases, in that order; junction bases with no gene match: 7. This CDR3 spans 15 amino acids. CDR3 sequence (DNA): TGTGCCAGCAAGACTAGCGGGAGCCGGGGAGATACGCAGTATTTT. Residues: CASKTSGSRGDTQYF.

The chain has TRBV5-1 and TRBJ1-2; D ambiguous. V lost 2 bases, J lost 8 bases, and 10 bases lay in between. The CDR3 loop spans 12 amino acids. Germline V CDR1 and CDR2: SGHRS, YFSETQ. This CDR3 reads CASSFENLGYTF. The CDR3 nucleotides are TGCGCCAGCAGCTTCGAAAATCTAGGCTACACCTTC.